The 26 T cell receptor beta chains below come from one sample, sequenced in a study of post-analysis software for immune sequencing data. Broader study findings: Among a few TRBV segments more frequent in patients than controls were TRBV5-6, TRBV5-1 and TRBV20-1.

Every TCR beta cDNA library bore unique molecular identifiers. TCRdb reanalysed the PCR reads using MiXCR and keeps one entry per CDR3 protein. The table has 500,000 to 600,000 distinct CDR3 sequences, around 44% seen once. Antigens for these TCRs are unknown. Sequencing was performed on blood. The receptor set was obtained from a girl aged 10 to 17 with multiple sclerosis.

The V gene is TRBV7-2, the J gene TRBJ2-1, with a weak D call TRBD2 (6 bases). Trimming took 7 bases from V and 2 from J, leaving 12 bases between them. The CDR3 is made up of 14 amino acids. Germline-derived CDR1 and CDR2 are SGHTA and FQGNSA. The CDR3: CASKPGGTYNEQFF. CDR3 coding DNA: TGTGCCAGCAAGCCGGGCGGGACCTACAATGAGCAGTTCTTC.

The CDR3 bases are TGTGCCAGCAGCCGAGTCCATAGGCGGGGCAATGAGCAGTTCTTC. Protein product: CASSRVHRRGNEQFF. The gene calls are TRBV7-2 and TRBJ2-1; maybe TRBD2 (6 bases). Germline V gene data show CDR1 as SGHTA and CDR2 as FQGNSA. Trimming stripped 5 bases from V and 6 bases from J, with 17 bases between. This CDR3 spans 15 amino acids.

The chain couples TRBV3-1 to TRBJ2-1, with 7 bases aligning to TRBD2. V shed 4 bases and J 14 bases; nucleotides not matched to a gene: 8. Germline V gives CDR1 LGHDT, CDR2 YNNKEL (reference sequence). The CDR3 is 12 residues long. The CDR3 spells CASSPTRDYKFF. The CDR3 bases are TGTGCCAGCAGCCCAACCCGGGACTATAAGTTCTTC.

V usage is TRBV10-3 and J usage is TRBJ1-4, with TRBD1 identical over 7 bases. V was pared by 4 bases and J by 16 bases, with 9 bases of the junction left unmatched. CDR1 ENHRY and CDR2 SYGVKD come from the germline V gene. There are 12 residues in the CDR3. The DNA of the CDR3 is TGTGCCATCAGTGGGACAGGCTACGAGGGGTTTTTT. Translated, it gives CAISGTGYEGFF.

The chain recombines TRBV7-9 with TRBJ2-4, with a possible D match to TRBD1 (5 bases). The J call may be in error: the DNA end matches TRBJ2-7 better. Germline assignment: CDR1 SEHNR and CDR2 FQNEAQ (reference sequence). This CDR3 comprises 16 residues. CDR3 sequence: CASSRQGMGVAYEQYF. The CDR3 DNA sequence: TGTGCCAGCAGCCGCCAGGGAATGGGCGTCGCCTACGAGCAGTACTTC.

This sequence joins TRBV29-1 and TRBJ2-5; TRBD2 aligns across 13 bases. The germline V gene encodes CDR1 SQVTM and CDR2 ANQGSEA. The CDR3 totals 12 residues. The ends lost 5 bases at V and 11 bases at J; junction bases unmatched: 5. DNA of the CDR3: TGCAGCGTTCGACTAGCGGGAGGCCCTCAGTACTTC. Translating gives CSVRLAGGPQYF.

Notes on this clonotype: The junction and the germline gene differ at one end; a read error may be behind it. This sequence joins TRBV7-7 and TRBJ2-3, with D possibly matching TRBD2 (6 bases). The CDR3 loop spans 13 amino acids. CDR1 SSHAT and CDR2 FNYEAQ come from the germline V gene (reference sequence). CDR3 in amino acids: CASSSDVGGTQYF. The CDR3 DNA reads TGTGCTAGCAGTTCTGACGTGGGGGGTACGCAGTATTTT.

This chain joins TRBV12-3 or TRBV12-4 and TRBJ1-4; the D is unclear. The CDR3 consists of 12 residues. V was cut by 2 bases and J by 6 bases, with 4 bases left in between. CDR3 in amino acids: CASSLTDEKLFF. For the CDR3, the DNA is TGTGCCAGCAGTTTAACAGATGAAAAACTGTTTTTT.

In this sample, this clonotype turned up many times. V is TRBV29-1 and J is TRBJ2-5; 9 bases align to TRBD2. The CDR3 sequence is 15 residues long. CDR1 is SQVTM, CDR2 ANQGSEA, per germline. The trim removed 2 bases at V and 4 bases at J, leaving 8 bases unmatched. The CDR3 here is CSVETGGGAGETQYF. The CDR3, as DNA: TGCAGCGTTGAAACCGGCGGGGGGGCTGGAGAGACCCAGTACTTC.

The chain couples TRBV6-5 to TRBJ2-7; 7 bases map to TRBD1. Germline V gene sequence: CDR1 MNHEY, CDR2 SVGAGI. Germline trimming cut 2 bases from V and 2 bases from J; bases unmatched to any gene: 6. CDR3 size: 15 residues. The CDR3 DNA sequence: TGTGCCAGCAGTTACGCTGGGGACAGAGCCTACGAGCAGTACTTC. Residues: CASSYAGDRAYEQYF.

Comment on this clonotype: A much larger clonotype is one base distant, so this may be a read error. The chain combines TRBV10-3 with TRBJ2-1; no definite D call. The DNA end lines up better with TRBJ2-7; the J call may be wrong. Germline CDR1 reads ENHRY; CDR2 reads SYGVKD. The CDR3 covers 15 residues. The CDR3 coding sequence is TGTGCCATCAGTGACGACCCGAGCTCCTACAATGAGCAGTACTTC. Translation: CAISDDPSSYNEQYF.

The chain combines TRBV12-3 or TRBV12-4 with TRBJ1-5; possible D gene TRBD1, 6 bases. The CDR3 sequence is 14 residues long. Trimming removed 6 bases from V and 9 bases from J, with 18 bases in between. The CDR3 bases are TGTGCCAGCAGCCAGGAAGGGGGTCGGTGGCCCCAGCATTTT. This translates into CASSQEGGRWPQHF.

The chain employs TRBV5-1 and TRBJ2-5; D possibly corresponds to TRBD1 (6 bases). CDR3 size: 17 residues. V lost 0 bases, J lost 5 bases, and 20 bases lay in between. The germline V gene has CDR1 SGHRS and CDR2 YFSETQ. The CDR3: CASSLASLSGDRETQYF. DNA for the CDR3: TGCGCCAGCAGCTTGGCCAGCTTGTCAGGGGATCGGGAGACCCAGTACTTC.

This clonotype has a handful of counts. The V and J genes are TRBV2 and TRBJ1-2; D is undetermined. V lost 6 bases and J 7 bases, leaving 12 bases between the germline ends. The CDR3 runs 12 residues. Germline V gene lookup returns CDR1 SNHLY and CDR2 FYNNEI. CDR3 bases: TGTGCCAGCAGCGACCACGGCGCTGGCTACACCTTC. The encoded protein is CASSDHGAGYTF.

The chain joins TRBV12-3 or TRBV12-4 to TRBJ1-1; D remains ambiguous. Trimming took off 3 bases at V and 0 bases at J, with 8 bases between the two ends. CDR3 length: 14 amino acids. The CDR3 region has the DNA TGTGCCAGCAGTTTTGGGAGGATGAACACTGAAGCTTTCTTT. This gives the protein CASSFGRMNTEAFF.

In this sample, this clonotype turned up many times. CDR3 in DNA: TGCAGTGCATGGGACACCGAACCCGCAAACTATGGCTACACCTTC. It encodes CSAWDTEPANYGYTF. The chain employs TRBV20-1 and TRBJ1-2, with D possibly TRBD1 on 6 matching bases. The V and J ends lost 6 bases and 2 bases respectively, with 19 bases between them. Germline V CDR1 and CDR2: DFQATT, SNEGSKA (reference sequence). The CDR3 length is 15 residues.

This clonotype was detected ten times or more. The chain uses TRBV4-2 and TRBJ2-7; no reliable D call. There are 14 residues in the CDR3. Trimming took off 0 bases at V and 0 bases at J, with 6 bases between the two ends. Per germline, CDR1 LGHNA and CDR2 YNFKEQ. Here the CDR3 DNA reads TGTGCCAGCAGCCAAGAAACAGACTCCTACGAGCAGTACTTC. Amino acid sequence: CASSQETDSYEQYF.

The chain uses TRBV11-3 and TRBJ2-5, with 9 bases that match TRBD1. The CDR3 loop spans 19 amino acids. With V trimmed by 4 bases and J by 5 bases, 20 bases remained unmatched. CDR1 and CDR2 from the germline V gene are SGHNT and YENEEA. The CDR3 sequence is CASSSRLTDYRGRWETQYF. The CDR3 coding sequence is TGTGCCAGCAGCTCGCGATTAACGGATTACAGGGGGCGGTGGGAGACCCAGTACTTC.

This clonotype has a count of ten or more. This chain connects TRBV12-3 or TRBV12-4 to TRBJ2-7; possibly TRBD1 or TRBD2 for D (5 bases each). The ends were cut back, 6 bases at V and 3 bases at J, with 9 bases in the middle. This CDR3 is built from 12 residues. The chain's CDR3 is CASSRDGYEQYF. CDR3 bases: TGTGCCAGCAGCCGGGACGGCTACGAGCAGTACTTC.

The J gene is TRBJ1-2, the V gene TRBV24-1; D call uncertain. Trimming removed 7 bases from V and 0 bases from J, with 8 bases in between. This CDR3 has 13 residues. Germline CDR1 KGHDR, CDR2 SFDVKD. CDR3 in DNA: TGTGCCACCAGCAAGAGAGCTAACTATGGCTACACCTTC. Protein sequence: CATSKRANYGYTF.

The chain uses TRBV7-2 and TRBJ2-7, with D possibly TRBD2 on 6 matching bases. Germline CDR1 and CDR2: SGHTA and FQGNSA. The CDR3 has 12 residues. V was clipped by 5 bases and J by 7 bases, with 12 bases between them. CDR3 DNA sequence: TGTGCCAGCAGCCCGCCGAGCGGGGAGCAGTACTTC. As protein: CASSPPSGEQYF.

The CDR3 DNA reads as TGCAGCGTTGACGGGACAGGGGGCGCGGAAGATACGCAGTATTTT. It specifies CSVDGTGGAEDTQYF. J is TRBJ2-3 and V is TRBV29-1, with 12 bases aligning to TRBD1. The CDR3 runs 15 residues. The V and J ends lost 3 bases and 5 bases, in that order; junction bases with no gene match: 6. CDR1 and CDR2 (germline): SQVTM, ANQGSEA.

The V and J genes are TRBV10-3 and TRBJ1-2, with D perhaps TRBD1 (6 bases). The ends were cut back, 0 bases at V and 4 bases at J, with 12 bases in the middle. In germline, CDR1 is ENHRY, CDR2 SYGVKD. The length of the CDR3 is 15 residues. This CDR3 is CAISESYRDGYGYTF. DNA for the CDR3: TGTGCCATCAGTGAGTCGTACAGGGATGGCTATGGCTACACCTTC.

This clonotype turned up a few times. This chain joins TRBV5-1 and TRBJ2-7, with D possibly TRBD2 on 5 matching bases. Germline V lookup: CDR1 SGHRS, CDR2 YFSETQ. There are 12 residues in the CDR3. Trimming took off 3 bases at V and 6 bases at J, with 10 bases between the two ends. The CDR3: CASSSGVGEQYF. Written as DNA, the CDR3 is TGCGCCAGCAGCTCCGGGGTGGGCGAGCAGTACTTC.

A few counts support this clonotype. V gene TRBV12-3 or TRBV12-4 combines with J gene TRBJ1-2; maybe TRBD1 (6 bases). V lost 3 bases and J 3 bases, leaving 11 bases between the germline ends. CDR3 length: 14 amino acids. The CDR3 DNA reads as TGTGCCAGCAGTTTGGCCAGGGGAGACTATGGCTACACCTTC. Protein: CASSLARGDYGYTF.

The chain links TRBV5-1 to TRBJ2-7; D possibly corresponds to TRBD1 (6 bases). There are 15 residues in the CDR3. The V end lost 4 bases, the J end lost 1 base, and 15 bases lay between the germline ends. CDR1 and CDR2 (germline): SGHRS, YFSETQ. CDR3 loop: CASSDGQRLSYEQYF. CDR3 nucleotide sequence: TGCGCCAGCAGCGATGGACAGAGGCTTTCCTACGAGCAGTACTTC.